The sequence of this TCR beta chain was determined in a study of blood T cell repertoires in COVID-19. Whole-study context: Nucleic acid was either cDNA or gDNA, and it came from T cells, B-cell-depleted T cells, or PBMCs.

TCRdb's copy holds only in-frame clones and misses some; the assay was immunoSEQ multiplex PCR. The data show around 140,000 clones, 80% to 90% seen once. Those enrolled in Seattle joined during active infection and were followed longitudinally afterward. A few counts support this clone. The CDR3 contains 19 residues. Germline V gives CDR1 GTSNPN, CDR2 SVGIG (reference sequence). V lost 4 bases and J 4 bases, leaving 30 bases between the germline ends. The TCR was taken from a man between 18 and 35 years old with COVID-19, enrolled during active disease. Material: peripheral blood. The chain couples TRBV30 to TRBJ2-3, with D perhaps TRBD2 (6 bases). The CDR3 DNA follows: TGTGCCTGGACCCCCTTCGAGGCGGGGATCCTCTTCACATCAGATACGCAGTATTTT. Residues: CAWTPFEAGILFTSDTQYF.